Shown below are 6 T cell receptor beta chains from a single sample sequenced in a study of control samples from healthy donors and cancer patients. The protocol was immunoSEQ multiplex PCR, while the TCRdb copy is restricted to in-frame clones and leaves out a portion. The table has approximately 190,000 clones, around 93% seen once. The sample was blood. Receptors were obtained from a man between 25 and 39 years old in good health.

There are a few counts of this clone. The rearrangement joins TRBV6-2 or TRBV6-3 to TRBJ2-7, with 11 bases matching TRBD2. Trimming cost V 5 bases and J 3 bases; bases outside gene matches: 18. Germline V gene data show CDR1 as MNHEY and CDR2 as SVGEGT. The CDR3 is made up of 19 amino acids. The CDR3 region has the DNA TGTGCCAGCAGTGCGATTGCGGGTAGCGGGGGGGCCGTAGTCTACGAGCAGTACTTC. Translating gives CASSAIAGSGGAVVYEQYF.

This clone was counted a single time. J is TRBJ1-6 and V is TRBV11-3; no definite D call. Germline-derived CDR1 and CDR2 are SGHNT and YENEEA. V dropped 4 bases and J dropped 7 bases, with 5 bases sitting between them. The CDR3 is made up of 12 amino acids. The CDR3: CASSSGNSPLHF. In nucleotides, the CDR3 is TGTGCCAGCAGCTCGGGGAATTCACCCCTCCACTTT.

This chain links TRBV6-6 with TRBJ2-1, with D possibly being TRBD1 (5 bases). V lost 2 bases to trimming and J lost 8 bases, with 10 bases between them. The CDR3 is 13 amino acids. Germline lookup yields CDR1 MNHNY and CDR2 SVGAGI (reference sequence). DNA for the CDR3: TGTGCCAGCAGTTACCAGGGTTTCGATGAGCAGTTCTTC. Amino acids: CASSYQGFDEQFF.

The chain joins TRBV4-1 to TRBJ1-1; TRBD1 matches at 8 bases. With V trimmed by 3 bases and J by 0 bases, 3 bases remained unmatched. The germline gives CDR1 MGHRA, CDR2 YSYEKL. This CDR3 has 15 amino acids. CDR3 nucleotide sequence: TGCGCCAGCAGCCAGACGACAGGGGTGAACACTGAAGCTTTCTTT. Protein: CASSQTTGVNTEAFF.

A few counts support this clone. This chain connects TRBV12-5 to TRBJ2-1; TRBD2 might be the D (6 bases). Trimming took 6 bases from V and 10 from J, leaving 19 bases between them. The CDR3 extends over 14 amino acids. Germline V lookup: CDR1 LGHNT, CDR2 FRNRAP. This CDR3 reads CASGNGLEGLEQFF. CDR3 in DNA: TGTGCTAGTGGCAATGGCCTAGAAGGACTAGAGCAGTTCTTC. The entire variable domain, with the rest obtained from reference TRBV12-5 and TRBJ2-1, is as follows: DARVTQTPRHKVTEMGQEVTMRCQPILGHNTVFWYRQTMMQGLELLAYFRNRAPLDDSGMPKDRFSAEMPDATLATLKIQPSEPRDSAVYFCASGNGLEGLEQFFGPGTRLTVL.

This chain joins TRBV18 and TRBJ2-3; 12 bases fit TRBD2. The CDR3 is made up of 18 amino acids. Germline V gives CDR1 KGHSH, CDR2 LQKENI. V shed 2 bases, J shed 1 base, and the junction held 7 bases outside the gene matches. The CDR3 loop is CASSPSTRTSGGTDTQYF. CDR3 DNA: TGTGCCAGCTCACCATCGACCAGGACTAGCGGGGGCACAGATACGCAGTATTTT. The variable domain in full, completed from reference TRBV18 and TRBJ2-3, reads NAGVMQNPRHLVRRRGQEARLRCSPMKGHSHVYWYRQLPEEGLKFMVYLQKENIIDESGMPKERFSAEFPKEGPSILRIQQVVRGDSAAYFCASSPSTRTSGGTDTQYFGPGTRLTVL.